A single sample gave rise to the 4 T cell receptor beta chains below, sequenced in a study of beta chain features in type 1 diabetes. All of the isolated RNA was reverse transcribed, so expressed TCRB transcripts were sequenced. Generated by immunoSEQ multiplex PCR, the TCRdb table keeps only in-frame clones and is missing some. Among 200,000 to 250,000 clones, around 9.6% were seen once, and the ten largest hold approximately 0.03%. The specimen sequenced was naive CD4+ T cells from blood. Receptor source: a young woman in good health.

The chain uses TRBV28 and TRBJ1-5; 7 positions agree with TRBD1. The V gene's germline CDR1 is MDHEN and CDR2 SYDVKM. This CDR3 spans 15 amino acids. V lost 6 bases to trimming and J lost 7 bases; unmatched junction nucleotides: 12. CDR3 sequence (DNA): TGTGCCAGCAGCCTGACAGGGCCGGGGAAGCAGCCCCAGCATTTT. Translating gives CASSLTGPGKQPQHF.

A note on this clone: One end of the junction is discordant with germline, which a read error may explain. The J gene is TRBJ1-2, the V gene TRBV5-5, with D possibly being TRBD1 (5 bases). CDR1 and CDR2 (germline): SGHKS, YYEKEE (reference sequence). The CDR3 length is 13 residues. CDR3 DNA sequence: TGTGCCACCAGCCCGCGGGGGGACTATGGCTACACCTTC. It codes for CATSPRGDYGYTF.

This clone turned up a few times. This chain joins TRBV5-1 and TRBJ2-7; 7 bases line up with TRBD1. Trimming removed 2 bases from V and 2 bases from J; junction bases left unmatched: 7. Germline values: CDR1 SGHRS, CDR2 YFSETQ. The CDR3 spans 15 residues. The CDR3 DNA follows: TGCGCCAGCAGCTTAGTACGGGACAGCACCTACGAGCAGTACTTC. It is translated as CASSLVRDSTYEQYF.

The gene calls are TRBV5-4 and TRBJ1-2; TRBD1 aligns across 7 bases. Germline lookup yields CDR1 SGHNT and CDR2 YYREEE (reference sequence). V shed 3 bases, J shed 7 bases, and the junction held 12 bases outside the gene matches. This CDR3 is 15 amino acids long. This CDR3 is CASSSESGGFGGYTF. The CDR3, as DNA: TGTGCCAGCAGCTCAGAGTCAGGGGGGTTTGGTGGCTACACCTTC.